This T cell receptor (beta chain) was found in a study of graft-versus-host responses after intestinal transplantation. On the study more broadly: Each transplant was multivisceral, liver-intestinal, or isolated intestinal. Anti-thymocyte globulin induction preceded two to three years of tacrolimus and steroid maintenance in all recipients.

Only in-frame clones appear in the TCRdb table, and some are missing; sequencing was by immunoSEQ multiplex PCR. The sample lists over 65,000 clones, less than 95% seen once, with 7.6% in the top ten. Per germline, CDR1 LNHNV and CDR2 YYDKDF (reference sequence). V dropped 9 bases and J dropped 6 bases, with 18 bases sitting between them. There are 14 residues in the CDR3. Points from the study as a whole: Circulating GvH clone levels at their peak were associated with HvG declines (early post-transplant).

Worth noting for this clone: Its specificity is unknown.

This clonotype was sampled from a human donor who was the organ donor for an intestinal transplant. The rearrangement uses TRBV15 and TRBJ1-5; no definite D call. This sample comprised unstimulated CD8+ T cells sorted from spleen or lymph node cells, obtained before transplant. The CDR3 is CATGDGQSGQPQHF. Written as DNA, the CDR3 is TGTGCCACGGGTGACGGGCAATCTGGTCAGCCCCAGCATTTT.